This T cell receptor beta chain was retrieved from a study of PD-L1 blockade in urothelial cancer. Overall study: Blood gave a median roughly 150,000 T cells. Study results and limitations: Larger 3-week expansion of tumor-associated blood clones was seen in durable-benefit patients.

Indicated time point: peripheral blood 6 weeks after treatment start. Each individual provided 1 to 8 samples (taken pretreatment and on-treatment). As for this clone: Its target is not known.

Libraries were prepared by immunoSEQ multiplex PCR; TCRdb keeps only in-frame clonotypes and omits some of them. The data contain roughly 100,000 clones, approximately 87% of them singletons. Germline CDR1 is SGHNT and CDR2 is YYREEE (reference sequence). V trimming: 0 bases; J trimming: 2 bases; junction bases outside the gene matches: 5. The CDR3 length is 16 residues. The chain carries TRBV5-4 and TRBJ2-7, with 10 bases lining up with TRBD2. The material sequenced was PBMCs, taken around atezolizumab (anti-PD-L1) treatment. The receptor comes from a man in his sixties or seventies with urothelial cancer. As DNA, the CDR3 is TGTGCCAGCAGCTTGGGGACTAGCGGTGGGACCTACGAGCAGTACTTC. Residues: CASSLGTSGGTYEQYF.